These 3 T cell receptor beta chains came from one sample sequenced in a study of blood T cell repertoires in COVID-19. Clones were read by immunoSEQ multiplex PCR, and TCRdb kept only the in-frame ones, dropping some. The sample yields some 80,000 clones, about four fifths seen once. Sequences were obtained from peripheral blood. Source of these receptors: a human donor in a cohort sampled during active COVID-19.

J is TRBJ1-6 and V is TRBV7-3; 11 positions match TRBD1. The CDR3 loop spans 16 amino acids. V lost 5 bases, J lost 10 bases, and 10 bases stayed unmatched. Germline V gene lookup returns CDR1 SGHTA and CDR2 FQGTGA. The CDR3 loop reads CASSPRTGGVGSPLHF. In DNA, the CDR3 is TGTGCCAGCAGCCCCCGGACAGGGGGCGTGGGATCACCCCTCCACTTT.

CDR3 region: CASSYGGPGGTGYTF. The CDR3 coding sequence is TGTGCCAGCAGTTACGGCGGACCAGGGGGTACTGGCTACACCTTC. The chain uses TRBV6-5 and TRBJ1-2; 7 nucleotides align to TRBD1. Germline assignment: CDR1 MNHEY and CDR2 SVGAGI. This CDR3 comprises 15 residues. V shed 2 bases, J shed 7 bases, and the junction held 10 bases outside the gene matches.

The CDR3 loop reads CASSPVPLAGHVTTDTQYF. The CDR3 region has the DNA TGTGCCAGCTCACCAGTTCCCCTAGCGGGCCACGTGACGACAGATACGCAGTATTTT. This sequence joins TRBV18 and TRBJ2-3; 8 nucleotides match TRBD2. Germline-derived CDR1 and CDR2 are KGHSH and LQKENI. This CDR3 contains 19 residues. The V gene end was trimmed by 2 bases and the J gene end by 3 bases; junction bases not matched to a gene: 16.